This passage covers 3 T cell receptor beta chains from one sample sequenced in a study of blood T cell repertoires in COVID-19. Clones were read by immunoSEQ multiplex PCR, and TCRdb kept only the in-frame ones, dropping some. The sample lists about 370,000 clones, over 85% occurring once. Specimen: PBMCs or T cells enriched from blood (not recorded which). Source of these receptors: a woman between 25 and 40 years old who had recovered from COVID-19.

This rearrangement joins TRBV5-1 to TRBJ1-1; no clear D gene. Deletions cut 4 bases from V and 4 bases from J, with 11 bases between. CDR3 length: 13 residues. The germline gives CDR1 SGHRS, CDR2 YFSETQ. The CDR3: CASSPTTSTEAFF. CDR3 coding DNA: TGCGCCAGCAGCCCCACCACATCCACTGAAGCTTTCTTT.

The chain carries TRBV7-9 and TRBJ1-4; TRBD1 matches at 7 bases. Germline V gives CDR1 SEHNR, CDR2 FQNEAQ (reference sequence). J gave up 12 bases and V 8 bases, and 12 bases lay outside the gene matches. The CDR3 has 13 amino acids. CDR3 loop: CASAGTDDEELFF. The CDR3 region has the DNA TGTGCCAGCGCCGGGACAGATGATGAGGAACTGTTTTTT.

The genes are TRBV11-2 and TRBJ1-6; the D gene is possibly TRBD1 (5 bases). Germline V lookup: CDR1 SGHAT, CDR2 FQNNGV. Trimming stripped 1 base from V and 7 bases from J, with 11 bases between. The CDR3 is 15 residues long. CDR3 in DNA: TGTGCCAGCAGCTTAGGACAGAATTCAAATTCACCCCTCCACTTT. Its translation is CASSLGQNSNSPLHF.